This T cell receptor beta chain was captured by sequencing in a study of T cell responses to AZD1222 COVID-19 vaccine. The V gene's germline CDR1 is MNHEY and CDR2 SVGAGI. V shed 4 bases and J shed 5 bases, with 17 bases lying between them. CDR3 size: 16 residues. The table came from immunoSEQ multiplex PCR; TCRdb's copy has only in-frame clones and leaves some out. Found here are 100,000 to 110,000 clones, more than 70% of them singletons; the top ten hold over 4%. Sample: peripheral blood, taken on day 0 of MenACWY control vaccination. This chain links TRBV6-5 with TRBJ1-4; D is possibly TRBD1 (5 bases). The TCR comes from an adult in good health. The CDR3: CASSSPRQQENEKLFF. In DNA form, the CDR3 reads TGTGCCAGCAGTTCCCCGAGACAGCAAGAGAATGAAAAACTGTTTTTT.